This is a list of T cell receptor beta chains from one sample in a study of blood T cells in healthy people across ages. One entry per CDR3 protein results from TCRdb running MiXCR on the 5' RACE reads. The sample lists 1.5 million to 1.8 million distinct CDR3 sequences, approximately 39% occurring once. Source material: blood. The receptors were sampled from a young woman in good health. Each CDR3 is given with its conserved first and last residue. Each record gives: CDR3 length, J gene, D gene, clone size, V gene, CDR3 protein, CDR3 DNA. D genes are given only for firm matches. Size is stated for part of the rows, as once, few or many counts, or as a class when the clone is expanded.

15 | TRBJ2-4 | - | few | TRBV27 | CASSPALVVQNIQYF | TGTGCCAGCAGTCCCGCCCTAGTGGTCCAAAACATTCAGTACTTC
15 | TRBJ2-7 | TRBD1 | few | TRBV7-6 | CASSLAYRGRDEQYF | TGTGCCAGCAGCTTAGCTTACAGGGGGCGCGACGAGCAGTACTTC
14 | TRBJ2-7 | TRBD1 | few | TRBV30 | CACESGTGGFEQYF | TGTGCCTGCGAATCCGGGACAGGGGGCTTCGAGCAGTACTTC
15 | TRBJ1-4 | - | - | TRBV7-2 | CASSLQRASNEKLFF | TGTGCCAGCAGCTTACAGAGGGCAAGTAATGAAAAACTGTTTTTT
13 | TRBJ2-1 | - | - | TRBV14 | CASSQRTRNEQFF | TGCGCCAGCAGCCAAAGGACCCGTAATGAGCAGTTCTTC
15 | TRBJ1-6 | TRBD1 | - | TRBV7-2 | CASSSRQGYNSPLHF | TGTGCCAGCAGCTCCCGACAGGGTTATAATTCACCCCTCCACTTT
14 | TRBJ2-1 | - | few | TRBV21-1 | CASSKVQSYNEQFF | TGTGCCAGCAGCAAAGTTCAGAGCTACAATGAGCAGTTCTTC
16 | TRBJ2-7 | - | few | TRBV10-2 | CASSRPIEGPPYEQYF | TGCGCCAGCAGTCGTCCGATTGAGGGACCCCCCTACGAGCAGTACTTC
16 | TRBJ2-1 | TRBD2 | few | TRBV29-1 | CSGRLAGGRSYNEQFF | TGCAGCGGCAGACTAGCGGGAGGACGCTCCTACAATGAGCAGTTCTTC
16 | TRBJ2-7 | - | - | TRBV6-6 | CASSYTGLLGYNEQYF | TGTGCCAGCAGTTACACGGGGTTACTCGGTTACAATGAGCAGTACTTC
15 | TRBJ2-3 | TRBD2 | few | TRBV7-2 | CASSLVRGGIGTQYF | TGTGCCAGCAGCTTAGTGCGGGGGGGGATAGGGACGCAGTATTTT
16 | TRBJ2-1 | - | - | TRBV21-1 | CASSASGRSPHNEQFF | TGTGCCAGCAGCGCCAGCGGGAGGAGCCCTCACAATGAGCAGTTCTTC
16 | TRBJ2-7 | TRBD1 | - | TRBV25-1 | CASSDSPSRDRRAQYF | TGTGCCAGCAGTGACTCCCCCTCCCGGGACAGGCGGGCCCAGTACTTC
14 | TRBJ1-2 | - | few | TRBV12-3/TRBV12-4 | CASSFGGSGYGYTF | TGTGCCAGCAGTTTTGGGGGGTCTGGCTATGGCTACACCTTC
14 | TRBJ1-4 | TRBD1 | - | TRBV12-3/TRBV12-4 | CASRLQGGGEKLFF | TGTGCCAGCAGACTCCAGGGGGGGGGTGAAAAACTGTTTTTT
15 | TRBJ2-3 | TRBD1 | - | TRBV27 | CASSFGRGRTDTQYF | TGTGCCAGCAGTTTCGGCAGGGGGCGCACAGATACGCAGTATTTT
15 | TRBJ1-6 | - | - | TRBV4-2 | CASSQERGAYSPLHF | TGTGCCAGCAGCCAAGAACGGGGGGCTTATTCACCCCTCCACTTT
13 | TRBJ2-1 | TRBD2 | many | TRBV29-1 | CSAGLAVYNEQFF | TGCAGCGCGGGACTAGCGGTCTACAATGAGCAGTTCTTC
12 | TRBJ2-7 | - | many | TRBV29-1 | CSVDIQPYEQYF | TGCAGCGTTGACATCCAGCCCTACGAGCAGTACTTC
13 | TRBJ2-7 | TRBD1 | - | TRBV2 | CASQPGGRYEQYF | TGTGCCAGCCAACCAGGGGGTAGATATGAGCAGTACTTC
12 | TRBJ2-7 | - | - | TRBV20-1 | CSAASLDNEQYF | TGCAGTGCTGCGTCCCTAGACAATGAGCAGTACTTC
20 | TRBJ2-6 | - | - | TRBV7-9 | CASSLGISRNGRSGANVLTF | TGTGCCAGCAGCTTAGGGATCTCGAGGAACGGGCGTTCTGGGGCCAACGTCCTGACTTTC
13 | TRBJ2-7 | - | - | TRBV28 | CASSGGLFYEQYF | TGTGCCAGCAGCGGGGGGCTATTCTACGAGCAGTACTTC
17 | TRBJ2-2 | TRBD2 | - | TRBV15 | CATSSRLAGGLTGELFF | TGTGCCACCAGCAGCAGACTAGCGGGGGGCCTCACCGGGGAGCTGTTTTTT
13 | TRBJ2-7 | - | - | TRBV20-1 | CSAMDGGSYEQYF | TGCAGTGCTATGGACGGGGGCTCCTACGAGCAGTACTTC
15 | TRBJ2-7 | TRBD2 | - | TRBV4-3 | CASSKGLAASYEQYF | TGCGCCAGCAGCAAGGGACTAGCGGCTTCCTACGAGCAGTACTTC
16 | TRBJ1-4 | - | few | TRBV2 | CASAPGGWGPNEKLFF | TGTGCCAGCGCCCCCGGAGGATGGGGCCCTAATGAAAAACTGTTTTTT
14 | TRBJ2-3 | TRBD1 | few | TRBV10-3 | CAISGTGELDTQYF | TGTGCCATCAGTGGGACAGGGGAGTTAGATACGCAGTATTTT
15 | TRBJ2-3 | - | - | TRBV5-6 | CASSLGPLSTDTQYF | TGTGCCAGCAGCTTAGGACCCCTAAGCACAGATACGCAGTATTTT
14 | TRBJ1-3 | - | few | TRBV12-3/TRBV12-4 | CASSFGGSGNTIYF | TGTGCCAGCAGTTTCGGAGGCTCTGGAAACACCATATATTTT
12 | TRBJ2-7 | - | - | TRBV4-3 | CASGEGGDEQYF | TGCGCCAGCGGAGAAGGGGGTGATGAGCAGTACTTC
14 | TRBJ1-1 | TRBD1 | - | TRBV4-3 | CASSPGVGGPEAFF | TGCGCCAGCAGCCCCGGGGTAGGGGGCCCTGAAGCTTTCTTT
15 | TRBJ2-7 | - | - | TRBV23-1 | CASSSREGGHYEQYF | TGCGCCAGCAGTTCCAGGGAGGGGGGCCACTACGAGCAGTACTTC
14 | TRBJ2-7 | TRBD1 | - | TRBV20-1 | CSAQRTGTTYEQYF | TGCAGTGCTCAAAGGACAGGAACCACCTACGAGCAGTACTTC
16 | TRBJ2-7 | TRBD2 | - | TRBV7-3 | CASSLKVASGGNEQYF | TGTGCCAGCAGCTTAAAGGTGGCTAGCGGGGGCAATGAGCAGTACTTC
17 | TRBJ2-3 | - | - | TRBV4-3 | CASSRTTTALVTDTQYF | TGCGCCAGCAGCCGAACCACGACGGCTTTGGTTACAGATACGCAGTATTTT
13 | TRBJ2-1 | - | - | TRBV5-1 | CASRYDNYNEQFF | TGCGCCAGCCGGTATGACAATTACAATGAGCAGTTCTTC
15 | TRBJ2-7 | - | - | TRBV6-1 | CASFSNGRDGYEQYF | TGTGCCAGCTTCTCGAACGGCAGAGACGGCTACGAGCAGTACTTC
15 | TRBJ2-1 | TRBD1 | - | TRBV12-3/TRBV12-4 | CASSFRQGVYNEQFF | TGTGCCAGCAGTTTCCGACAGGGGGTCTACAATGAGCAGTTCTTC
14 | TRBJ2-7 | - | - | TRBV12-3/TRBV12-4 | CANSRGTGSHEQYF | TGTGCCAACAGCCGAGGTACAGGGTCCCACGAGCAGTACTTC
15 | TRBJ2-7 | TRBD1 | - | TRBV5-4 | CASSTPTGDSYEQYF | TGTGCCAGCAGCACCCCGACAGGGGATTCCTACGAGCAGTACTTC
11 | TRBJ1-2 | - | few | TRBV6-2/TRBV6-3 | CASNQGYGYTF | TGTGCCAGCAACCAGGGATATGGCTACACCTTC
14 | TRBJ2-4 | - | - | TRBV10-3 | CAIRGTRDKNIQYF | TGTGCCATCAGGGGGACACGGGACAAAAACATTCAGTACTTC
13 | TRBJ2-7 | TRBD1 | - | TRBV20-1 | CSAVQGSSYEQYF | TGCAGTGCCGTACAGGGGTCCTCCTACGAGCAGTACTTC
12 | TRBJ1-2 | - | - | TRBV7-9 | CASSLEQHGYTF | TGTGCCAGCAGCTTAGAACAGCATGGCTACACCTTC